The T cell receptor (beta chain) under discussion was sequenced for a study of cytomegalovirus exposure and HLA in healthy donors. Notes on the study in general: In a later analysis, specific HLA alleles were associated with more than 15,000 TCR beta sequences at a 0.05 false discovery rate. It has been reported that TCR beta sequences accurately predicted the HLA-A and HLA-B alleles of most subjects. Reportedly, fewer N-insertions than the roughly 700-donor mean appeared in an Asian-associated ancestry cluster in a later analysis. Productive status was seen about 87% or about 30% of the time for most TCR beta V segments in an earlier analysis.

The PCR ran on 60 Vbeta and 13 Jbeta primers. Data came from immunoSEQ multiplex PCR; TCRdb stores just in-frame clones and leaves some out. The data show under 200,000 clones, approximately 77% seen once. The CDR3 has 14 amino acids. V shed 2 bases and J shed 8 bases, with 16 bases lying between them. Germline V gives CDR1 GTSNPN, CDR2 SVGIG (reference sequence). Notes on this clone: Its antigen is not known.

This TCR was recovered from a male donor in good health and CMV-seropositive. This chain joins TRBV30 and TRBJ2-1; tentatively, D is TRBD2 (6 bases). Sequencing input: PBMCs. CDR3 nucleotides: TGTGCCTGGAGTTCCCGGGACTTTCGCGATGAGCAGTTCTTC. This sequence encodes CAWSSRDFRDEQFF. Drawing the rest from reference TRBV30 and TRBJ2-1, the complete variable domain is SQTIHQWPATLVQPVGSPLSLECTVEGTSNPNLYWYRQAAGRGLQLLFYSVGIGQISSEVPQNLSASRPQDRQFILSSKKLLLSDSGFYLCAWSSRDFRDEQFFGPGTRLTVL.